Below, 31 T cell receptor beta chains from the same sample are listed, as sequenced in a study of molecular identifiers for immune sequencing clone quantification. One entry per CDR3 protein, called by TCRdb with MiXCR from the PCR reads. Of 60,000 to 75,000 distinct CDR3 sequences in the sample, about 20% are singletons; the top ten hold more than 1.4%. Sequenced material: naive CD8+ T cells from blood, with Jurkat cell RNA spiked in. Subset specified: FACS-sorted CD8+CD4-CCR7+CD45RA+ naive T cells. These TCRs come from a human donor in good health. Some libraries in this study had Jurkat cell RNA spiked in.

Comment on this clonotype: Possible read error: a much larger clone is one base away. This sequence joins TRBV12-3 or TRBV12-4 and TRBJ1-6, with D maybe TRBD1 (5 bases). V was clipped by 7 bases and J by 6 bases, with 19 bases between them. There are 16 residues in the CDR3. The CDR3 protein is CASTTAGRGFNSPLHF. The CDR3 region has the DNA TGTGCCAGCACCACCGCCGGGCGGGGCTTTAATTCACCCCTCCACTTT.

This clonotype was counted once. The rearrangement uses TRBV6-2 or TRBV6-3 and TRBJ1-1; no definite D call. Germline V CDR1 and CDR2: MNHEY, SVGEGT. CDR3 length equals 13 residues. Trimming stripped 7 bases from V and 2 bases from J, with 11 bases between. This chain's CDR3 is CASNIGFNTEAFF. The CDR3 bases are TGTGCCAGCAACATAGGTTTCAACACTGAAGCTTTCTTT.

This clonotype was seen at least ten times. This chain links TRBV6-2 or TRBV6-3 with TRBJ2-3; the match to TRBD1 covers 7 bases. The CDR3 covers 17 residues. The junction had 13 bases not matched to a gene; V was cut back by 5 bases and J by 2 bases. CDR1 and CDR2 from the germline V gene are MNHEY and SVGEGT. CDR3 DNA: TGTGCCAGCAGTCTTAGCCTACCCGGGACAGTCACAGATACGCAGTATTTT. Residues: CASSLSLPGTVTDTQYF.

This clonotype has only a few counts. This rearrangement joins TRBV11-2 to TRBJ1-4, with D perhaps TRBD1 (6 bases). Germline V lookup: CDR1 SGHAT, CDR2 FQNNGV. The CDR3 has 16 residues. Between the trimmed V and J ends, which lost 4 bases and 2 bases, there was a span of 14 bases. Here the CDR3 DNA reads TGTGCCAGCAGCTCTACAGGGTTAGGGACTAATGAAAAACTGTTTTTT. It specifies CASSSTGLGTNEKLFF.

This clonotype was seen at least ten times. V usage is TRBV15 and J usage is TRBJ2-2; 8 nucleotides align to TRBD1. Trimming took 3 bases from V and 7 from J; bases not matched to a gene: 13. The CDR3 covers 17 residues. Germline CDR1 reads LNHNV; CDR2 reads YYDKDF (reference sequence). The CDR3 protein is CATSRDHPQGAHGELFF. DNA for the CDR3: TGTGCCACCAGCAGGGATCATCCGCAGGGGGCGCACGGGGAGCTGTTTTTT.

This clonotype is classed as medium-sized. J is TRBJ2-7 and V is TRBV19; D gene ambiguous. V shed 5 bases and J shed 1 base, with 9 bases lying between them. CDR3 size: 13 residues. The germline CDR1 and CDR2 sequences are LNHDA and SQIVND (reference sequence). For the CDR3, the DNA is TGTGCCAGTAGTTTCGGCAGGTCCTACGAGCAGTACTTC. Its translation: CASSFGRSYEQYF.

About this clonotype itself: A much larger clone differs by one base, so this may be a read error. The chain carries TRBV9 and TRBJ2-1, with a possible D match to TRBD2 (5 bases). The CDR3 consists of 12 residues. CDR1 is SGDLS and CDR2 is YYNGEE in the germline V gene. CDR3 DNA: TGTACCAGCAGCGGAACCGGGTCCCCTCCGTTCTTC. Translation: CTSSGTGSPPFF. Full variable domain (rest looked up from reference TRBV9 and TRBJ2-1): DSGVTQTPKHLITATGQRVTLRCSPRSGDLSVYWYQQSLDQGLQFLIQYYNGEERAKGNILERFSAQQFPDLHSELNLSSLELGDSALYFCTSSGTGSPPFFGPGTRLTVL.

Concerning this clonotype itself: This may arise from a read error, as a much more abundant clone is one base away. The J gene is TRBJ2-7, the V gene TRBV2; TRBD1 is a possible D gene (6 bases). The germline V gene encodes CDR1 SNHLY and CDR2 FYNNEI. There are 13 residues in the CDR3. The V and J ends lost 6 bases and 5 bases respectively, with 14 bases between them. The CDR3 nucleotides read TGTGCCAGCAGCAACAGGGTCAAGGACGAGCAGTACTTC. This translates into CASSNRVKDEQYF.

Concerning this clonotype: A single base separates this from a much larger clone, so it may be a read error. The chain has TRBV20-1 and TRBJ1-5, with 7 bases identical to TRBD1. Germline V gene sequence: CDR1 DFQATT, CDR2 SNEGSKA (reference sequence). The CDR3 spans 18 residues. V lost 3 bases and J lost 3; bases outside the gene matches: 17. CDR3 bases: TGCAGTGCTAGGCCGACCCTACTGGCCGACAGGGACAATCAGCCCCAGCATTTT. Translating it yields CSARPTLLADRDNQPQHF.

This clonotype has ten or more counts. This rearrangement joins TRBV23-1 to TRBJ1-2; the D is unclear. TRBV23-1 counts as an open reading frame of uncertain function. Between the trimmed V and J ends, which lost 6 bases and 4 bases, there was a span of 24 bases. The CDR3 loop spans 17 amino acids. CDR3 sequence reads: CASSPTLDAPRGYGYTF. For the CDR3, the DNA is TGCGCCAGCAGCCCTACCTTGGACGCACCGCGGGGCTATGGCTACACCTTC.

The genes are TRBV12-3 or TRBV12-4 and TRBJ2-3, with unresolved D. V shed 4 bases and J shed 11 bases, with 13 bases lying between them. The CDR3 consists of 12 residues. The CDR3 DNA follows: TGTGCCAGCAGTTCCATCTTGAACTGGCAGTATTTT. Translating it yields CASSSILNWQYF.

This clonotype was observed many times. V usage is TRBV7-8 and J usage is TRBJ2-1; 10 bases line up with TRBD2. The CDR3 has 18 residues. CDR1 SGHVS and CDR2 FQNEAQ come from the germline V gene. The ends lost 1 base at V and 0 bases at J; junction bases unmatched: 6. The CDR3 region has the DNA TGTGCCAGCAGCTTAGGACTAGCGGGCTCGCTCTCCTACAATGAGCAGTTCTTC. This codes for CASSLGLAGSLSYNEQFF.

Comment on this clonotype: This may stem from a read error, because a much larger clone lies one nucleotide away. This CDR3 fails to terminate in the conserved phenylalanine or tryptophan, so it likely reflects a read error. The gene calls are TRBV16 and TRBJ1-5; the D gene is possibly TRBD1 (5 bases). The ends were cut back, 3 bases at V and 2 bases at J, with 17 bases in the middle. Germline V lookup: CDR1 KGHSY, CDR2 FQNENV. The CDR3 extends over 17 amino acids. The CDR3: CASSHPEQGGGNQPQHS. The CDR3 bases are TGTGCCAGCAGCCACCCCGAGCAGGGTGGGGGCAATCAGCCCCAGCATTCT.

V gene TRBV5-6 combines with J gene TRBJ1-2, with no clear D. Germline V gives CDR1 SGHDT, CDR2 YYEEEE. Trimming stripped 0 bases from V and 6 bases from J, with 9 bases between. The CDR3 contains 13 residues. This CDR3 reads CASSLVDWNGYTF. The DNA for the CDR3 is TGTGCCAGCAGCTTGGTGGACTGGAATGGCTACACCTTC.

This clonotype has just a few counts. The J gene is TRBJ2-1, the V gene TRBV10-3; 14 nucleotides align to TRBD2. The CDR3 totals 16 residues. Germline CDR1 reads ENHRY; CDR2 reads SYGVKD. The trim removed 4 bases at V and 8 bases at J, leaving 7 bases unmatched. For the CDR3, the DNA is TGTGCCATCAGTGTTACCGGGACTAGCGGGAGCCATGAGCAGTTCTTC. Translated: CAISVTGTSGSHEQFF.

This chain uses TRBV29-1 with TRBJ1-2; weak D call: TRBD1 (5 bases). This CDR3 comprises 14 residues. Trimming pared 2 bases from V and 8 bases from J, leaving 18 bases between. Germline CDR1 reads SQVTM; CDR2 reads ANQGSEA. The CDR3 reads CSVEWDPPPWGYTF. The CDR3 DNA is TGCAGCGTTGAATGGGACCCCCCACCGTGGGGCTACACCTTC.

In this sample, this clonotype turned up many times. The chain joins TRBV5-8 to TRBJ2-2; D may match TRBD1 or TRBD2 (5 bases each). The CDR3 runs 18 residues. Trimming pared 1 base from V and 5 bases from J, leaving 21 bases between. CDR1 and CDR2 from the germline V gene are SGHTS and YDEGEE. CDR3 region: CASSLFIGASLNTGELFF. The CDR3, as DNA: TGTGCCAGCAGCTTGTTCATCGGGGCATCTCTAAATACCGGGGAGCTGTTTTTT.

With respect to this clonotype: A much larger clonotype is one base distant, so this may be a read error. The gene calls are TRBV7-3 and TRBJ2-1, with 9 bases that match TRBD2. The CDR3 length is 14 residues. CDR1 is SGHTA, CDR2 FQGTGA, per germline. The CDR3 sequence is CASSSSGVYDEQFF. The CDR3 DNA reads TGTGCCAGCAGTTCTAGCGGGGTCTACGATGAGCAGTTCTTC.

In the case of this clonotype: A clone one base away is much larger, so this may be a read error. This sequence joins TRBV29-1 and TRBJ1-1; D may be TRBD1 (5 bases). This CDR3 spans 13 amino acids. Germline CDR1 SQVTM, CDR2 ANQGSEA. The CDR3 loop is CGVDGGTNTEAFF. In nucleotides, the CDR3 is TGCGGCGTTGACGGGGGAACGAACACTGAAGCTTTCTTT.

In its sample, this clonotype was seen many times. The V gene is TRBV19, the J gene TRBJ2-2; D gene uncertain. Trimming took 3 bases from V and 5 from J, leaving 4 bases between them. The CDR3 runs 12 residues. Germline V gene data show CDR1 as LNHDA and CDR2 as SQIVND (reference sequence). The CDR3, as DNA: TGTGCCAGTAGTATCGGGACCGGGGAGCTGTTTTTT. Protein product: CASSIGTGELFF.

This clonotype has at least ten counts. The V and J genes are TRBV7-9 and TRBJ2-3; 7 nucleotides match TRBD2. Germline lookup yields CDR1 SEHNR and CDR2 FQNEAQ (reference sequence). V trimming: 4 bases; J trimming: 4 bases; junction bases outside the gene matches: 14. The CDR3 is 17 amino acids. The CDR3: CASSWTLRLAVPDTQYF. CDR3 nucleotides: TGTGCCAGCAGCTGGACCCTCCGACTAGCCGTGCCAGATACGCAGTATTTT.

Worth noting for this clonotype: A single base separates this from a much larger clone, so it may be a read error. The chain couples TRBV7-9 to TRBJ2-3; D perhaps matches TRBD1 (8 bases). The CDR3 has 12 amino acids. Per germline, CDR1 SEHNR and CDR2 FQNEAQ (reference sequence). V was cut by 10 bases and J by 11 bases, with 19 bases left in between. This CDR3 reads CANRGGTELQYF. Here the CDR3 DNA reads TGTGCCAACAGGGGGGGGACAGAGCTGCAGTATTTT.

V is TRBV5-4 and J is TRBJ2-7, with TRBD2 matching over 13 bases. The CDR3 is 15 amino acids. The ends lost 5 bases at V and 6 bases at J; junction bases unmatched: 8. The germline V gene has CDR1 SGHNT and CDR2 YYREEE (reference sequence). CDR3 region: CASRLAGGPVTEQYF. In DNA, the CDR3 is TGTGCCAGCAGACTAGCGGGAGGGCCAGTCACCGAGCAGTACTTC. The variable domain in full, with the rest retrieved from reference TRBV5-4 and TRBJ2-7, is ETGVTQSPTHLIKTRGQQVTLRCSSQSGHNTVSWYQQALGQGPQFIFQYYREEENGRGNFPPRFSGLQFPNYSSELNVNALELDDSALYLCASRLAGGPVTEQYFGPGTRLTVT.

The chain couples TRBV6-2 or TRBV6-3 to TRBJ2-7; D is unclear. V lost 2 bases, J lost 2 bases, and 7 bases lay in between. CDR1 and CDR2 (germline): MNHEY, SVGEGT. CDR3 size: 13 residues. CDR3 loop: CASSYPLPYEQYF. Here the CDR3 DNA reads TGTGCCAGCAGTTACCCCCTCCCCTACGAGCAGTACTTC.

This clonotype has a count of ten or more. The rearrangement joins TRBV27 to TRBJ1-2, with 8 bases lining up with TRBD1. The ends lost 5 bases at V and 6 bases at J; junction bases unmatched: 8. The germline V gene encodes CDR1 MNHEY and CDR2 SMNVEV (reference sequence). This CDR3 is 14 amino acids long. CDR3 region: CASSRWSGQDGYTF. As DNA, the CDR3 is TGTGCCAGCAGTCGTTGGTCGGGACAGGATGGCTACACCTTC.

This clonotype occurred many times. The chain employs TRBV4-1 and TRBJ2-2; D uncertain. Trimming shortened V by 5 bases and J by 1 base, and 5 bases separated the two germline ends. This CDR3 contains 13 residues. Per the germline V gene, CDR1 is MGHRA and CDR2 is YSYEKL. Written as DNA, the CDR3 is TGCGCCAGCAGCTGGGAGAACACCGGGGAGCTGTTTTTT. This sequence encodes CASSWENTGELFF.

The V and J genes are TRBV5-6 and TRBJ1-5, with TRBD1 matching 11 bases. This CDR3 has 16 amino acids. Germline V gene sequence: CDR1 SGHDT, CDR2 YYEEEE. V was pared by 3 bases and J by 2 bases, with 4 bases of the junction left unmatched. The CDR3 sequence is CASSYRDRGGNQPQHF. CDR3 coding DNA: TGTGCCAGCAGCTACCGGGACAGGGGGGGCAATCAGCCCCAGCATTTT.

This clonotype was detected many times. This rearrangement joins TRBV5-1 to TRBJ2-1; TRBD2 matches 7 bases. The V and J ends lost 4 bases and 13 bases, in that order; junction bases with no gene match: 11. Germline values: CDR1 SGHRS, CDR2 YFSETQ. The CDR3 runs 13 residues. CDR3: CASSQSGTDLQFF. The CDR3 DNA is TGCGCCAGCAGCCAAAGCGGGACTGACCTCCAGTTCTTC.

This clonotype was observed many times. The V and J genes are TRBV10-3 and TRBJ2-2; 8 positions agree with TRBD1. CDR1 is ENHRY and CDR2 is SYGVKD in the germline V gene. There are 19 residues in the CDR3. Trimming at V came to 6 bases and at J to 0 bases, leaving 15 bases not matched to a gene. CDR3 residues: CAISLPHDGTGANTGELFF. The CDR3 region has the DNA TGTGCCATCAGCCTTCCCCACGATGGGACAGGAGCGAACACCGGGGAGCTGTTTTTT.

Ten or more counts support this clonotype. The chain recombines TRBV29-1 with TRBJ1-1; no firm D call. Germline assignment: CDR1 SQVTM and CDR2 ANQGSEA. V was clipped by 6 bases and J by 0 bases, with 14 bases between them. CDR3 size: 14 residues. Here the CDR3 DNA reads TGCAGCGTCGTTGGGGTCGGGGTGAACACTGAAGCTTTCTTT. Amino acids: CSVVGVGVNTEAFF.

CDR3 nucleotide sequence: TGTGCCAGCAGCCCTGAATGGGGGACTAGCGGGAGCAATGAGCAGTTCTTC. Translating gives CASSPEWGTSGSNEQFF. The V and J genes are TRBV5-3 and TRBJ2-1; 14 bases match TRBD2. TRBV5-3 is an ORF, and what it does is uncertain. The V and J ends lost 8 bases and 6 bases, in that order; junction bases with no gene match: 13. The CDR3 totals 17 residues.